A single sample gave rise to the 18 T cell receptor beta chains below, sequenced in a study of neurological immune-mediated disorders. MiXCR, run by TCRdb on the 5' RACE reads, gives a single entry per CDR3 protein. The table has 52,000 or so distinct CDR3 sequences, over 3.5% seen once; the top ten hold about 2%. Sequenced: CD4+ T cells from blood. These receptors all come from a woman aged 35 to 49 with multiple sclerosis.

This clonotype came up many times. V usage is TRBV20-1 and J usage is TRBJ1-6; a weak D match, TRBD1 (5 bases). CDR1 is DFQATT, CDR2 SNEGSKA, per germline (reference sequence). This CDR3 region has 13 residues. V was clipped by 7 bases and J by 6 bases, with 13 bases between them. This CDR3 reads CSVLRQGNSPLHF. The CDR3 region has the DNA TGCAGTGTTCTCAGGCAGGGTAATTCACCCCTCCACTTT.

This clonotype was seen repeatedly, ten times or more. The chain couples TRBV3-1 to TRBJ1-1; D uncertain. The CDR3 sequence is 14 residues long. The V end lost 1 base, the J end lost 0 bases, and 6 bases lay between the germline ends. CDR1 is LGHDT, CDR2 YNNKEL, per germline (reference sequence). Here the CDR3 reads CASSQGPVNTEAFF. The CDR3 coding sequence is TGTGCCAGCAGCCAAGGTCCGGTGAACACTGAAGCTTTCTTT.

Ten or more counts support this clonotype. This chain links TRBV12-3 or TRBV12-4 with TRBJ1-5; possible D gene TRBD1, 5 bases. Between the trimmed V and J ends, which lost 3 bases and 7 bases, there was a span of 7 bases. The CDR3 length is 12 residues. The CDR3 is CASSFGGQPQHF. CDR3 bases: TGTGCCAGCAGTTTCGGGGGGCAGCCCCAGCATTTT.

This clonotype was picked up many times. The genes are TRBV7-3 and TRBJ2-1; D call uncertain. This CDR3 has 13 amino acids. Germline V gene sequence: CDR1 SGHTA, CDR2 FQGTGA. The V end was cut by 2 bases, the J end by 10 bases, with 12 bases between. CDR3 bases: TGTGCCAGCAGCTTATTCCACGAAGGAGAGCAGTTCTTC. It yields the protein CASSLFHEGEQFF.

At least ten counts were recorded for this clonotype. This chain joins TRBV7-8 and TRBJ2-1; TRBD1 aligns across 8 bases. Looked up from germline, CDR1 is SGHVS and CDR2 is FQNEAQ. J was trimmed by 3 bases and V by 2 bases; bases with no gene match: 3. The CDR3 is made up of 15 amino acids. CDR3 coding DNA: TGTGCCAGCAGCTTACGACAGGGGAGCTACAATGAGCAGTTCTTC. Translating it yields CASSLRQGSYNEQFF.

This chain links TRBV10-1 with TRBJ2-7; D remains unclear. The CDR3 is 17 residues long. The V end was cut by 5 bases, the J end by 2 bases, with 22 bases between. CDR1 and CDR2 from the germline V gene are WNHNN and SYGVQD (reference sequence). CDR3 loop: CASSLFPSTSNTYEQYF. In nucleotides, the CDR3 is TGCGCCAGCAGTCTCTTCCCGTCAACGTCGAATACCTACGAGCAGTACTTC.

This clonotype was found many times. The J gene is TRBJ2-3, the V gene TRBV7-3; 16 bases line up with TRBD2. Losses at the gene ends were 2 bases for V and 2 bases for J; bases not matched to a gene: 4. The length of the CDR3 is 18 residues. Germline V gives CDR1 SGHTA, CDR2 FQGTGA. In DNA, the CDR3 is TGTGCCAGCAGCTTAGGGGGACTAGCGGGGGGGATCACAGATACGCAGTATTTT. It codes for CASSLGGLAGGITDTQYF.

This clonotype showed up many times. The V call is TRBV18, the J call TRBJ1-1; 7 bases are a match to TRBD1. V dropped 4 bases and J dropped 2; count of bases not matched to a gene: 4. The CDR3 sequence is 14 residues long. CDR1 is KGHSH and CDR2 is LQKENI in the germline V gene. CDR3 in amino acids: CASSLRQGNTEAFF. In DNA form, the CDR3 reads TGTGCCAGCTCACTCCGACAGGGAAACACTGAAGCTTTCTTT. Full variable domain (missing parts from reference TRBV18 and TRBJ1-1): NAGVMQNPRHLVRRRGQEARLRCSPMKGHSHVYWYRQLPEEGLKFMVYLQKENIIDESGMPKERFSAEFPKEGPSILRIQQVVRGDSAAYFCASSLRQGNTEAFFGQGTRLTVV.

This clonotype has at least ten counts. This chain joins TRBV7-6 and TRBJ1-4; TRBD1 agrees at 7 bases. V shed 5 bases and J 7 bases; nucleotides not matched to a gene: 10. The CDR3 consists of 15 residues. Per germline, CDR1 SGHVS and CDR2 FNYEAQ. The CDR3 protein is CASSPRQGAGEKLFF. CDR3 sequence (DNA): TGTGCCAGCAGCCCTAGACAGGGTGCAGGTGAAAAACTGTTTTTT.

This clonotype was recorded at least ten times. This sequence joins TRBV12-3 or TRBV12-4 and TRBJ2-2; D is uncertain. The CDR3 is made up of 11 amino acids. V lost 3 bases to trimming and J lost 7 bases, with 3 bases between them. CDR3 DNA sequence: TGTGCCAGCAGTTTTATCGGGGAGCTGTTTTTT. It is translated as CASSFIGELFF.

This clonotype showed up many times. This rearrangement joins TRBV3-1 to TRBJ1-2; perhaps TRBD1 as D (6 bases). This CDR3 has 13 residues. Germline V gives CDR1 LGHDT, CDR2 YNNKEL (reference sequence). Trimming cost V 5 bases and J 6 bases, with 13 bases left between them. The CDR3 here is CASSLAGAHGYTF. CDR3 DNA sequence: TGTGCCAGCAGCTTAGCGGGGGCCCATGGCTACACCTTC.

This clonotype was counted many times. The chain joins TRBV24-1 to TRBJ2-3; 7 bases agree with TRBD2. This CDR3 is built from 15 residues. V lost 6 bases to trimming and J lost 4 bases; unmatched junction nucleotides: 9. Germline lookup yields CDR1 KGHDR and CDR2 SFDVKD. The CDR3: CATSPSGVNSDTQYF. Here the CDR3 DNA reads TGTGCCACCAGTCCGAGCGGGGTTAACTCAGATACGCAGTATTTT.

At least ten counts were recorded for this clonotype. The chain has TRBV6-5 and TRBJ1-2, with D possibly being TRBD1 (6 bases). Trimming pared 0 bases from V and 4 bases from J, leaving 12 bases between. The CDR3 spans 15 residues. Looked up from germline, CDR1 is MNHEY and CDR2 is SVGAGI. As DNA, the CDR3 is TGTGCCAGCAGTTACTCCCCAGGGGCGGGCTATGGCTACACCTTC. Translation: CASSYSPGAGYGYTF.

Many counts were recorded for this clonotype. J is TRBJ2-5 and V is TRBV5-1; 8 bases fit TRBD2. Trimming took 3 bases from V and 11 from J; bases not matched to a gene: 9. The length of the CDR3 is 13 residues. Germline-derived CDR1 and CDR2 are SGHRS and YFSETQ. The CDR3 region is CASSSWVAGNQYF. CDR3 in DNA: TGCGCCAGCAGCTCCTGGGTAGCGGGGAATCAGTACTTC.

This clonotype was recorded at least ten times. The J gene is TRBJ2-7, the V gene TRBV5-5; 8 bases are shared with TRBD1. This CDR3 contains 13 residues. With 4 bases clipped from V and 2 bases from J, the junction kept 2 bases outside the gene matches. The germline CDR1 and CDR2 sequences are SGHKS and YYEKEE (reference sequence). The CDR3 region has the DNA TGTGCCAGCAGCAGACAGGGGCCCTACGAGCAGTACTTC. This encodes CASSRQGPYEQYF.

In this sample, this clonotype turned up many times. This chain joins TRBV29-1 and TRBJ1-4, with D unresolved. Per the germline V gene, CDR1 is SQVTM and CDR2 is ANQGSEA. The CDR3 length is 16 residues. The germline V and J ends were trimmed by 2 bases and 0 bases, with 13 bases remaining between them. DNA of the CDR3: TGCAGCGTTGAACGTACAGATCCTGCAACTAATGAAAAACTGTTTTTT. Translation gives CSVERTDPATNEKLFF.

This clonotype was counted only a few times. The rearrangement joins TRBV12-2 to TRBJ1-1. TRBV12-2 constitutes a pseudogene. This CDR3 spans 13 amino acids. The CDR3 nucleotides read TGTGCAAGTCGCCCAACACTGGGCACTGAAGCTTTCTTT. Its translation: CASRPTLGTEAFF.

In its sample, this clonotype was seen many times. The rearrangement joins TRBV2 to TRBJ2-7; D is perhaps TRBD1 or TRBD2 (6 bases each). The CDR3 covers 16 residues. In germline, CDR1 is SNHLY, CDR2 FYNNEI. The V end was cut by 3 bases, the J end by 5 bases, with 20 bases between. Here the CDR3 reads CASSDAGHDTSDEQYF. Written as DNA, the CDR3 is TGTGCCAGCAGTGATGCGGGACACGATACGAGTGACGAGCAGTACTTC.